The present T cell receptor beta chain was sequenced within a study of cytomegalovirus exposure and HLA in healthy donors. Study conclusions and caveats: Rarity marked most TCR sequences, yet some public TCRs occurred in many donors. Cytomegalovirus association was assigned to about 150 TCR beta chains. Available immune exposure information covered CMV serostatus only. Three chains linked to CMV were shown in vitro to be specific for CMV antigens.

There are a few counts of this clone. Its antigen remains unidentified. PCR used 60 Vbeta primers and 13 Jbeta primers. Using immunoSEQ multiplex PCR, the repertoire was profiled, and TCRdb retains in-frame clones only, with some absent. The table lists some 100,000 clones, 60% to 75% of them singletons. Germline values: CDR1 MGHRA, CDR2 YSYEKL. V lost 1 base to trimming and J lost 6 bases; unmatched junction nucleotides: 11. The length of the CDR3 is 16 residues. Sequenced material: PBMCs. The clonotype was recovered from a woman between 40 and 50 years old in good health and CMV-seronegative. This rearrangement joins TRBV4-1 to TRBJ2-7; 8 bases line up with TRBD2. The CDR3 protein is CASSQGKREMLGEQYF. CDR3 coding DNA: TGCGCCAGCAGCCAAGGGAAGCGGGAGATGTTGGGCGAGCAGTACTTC.